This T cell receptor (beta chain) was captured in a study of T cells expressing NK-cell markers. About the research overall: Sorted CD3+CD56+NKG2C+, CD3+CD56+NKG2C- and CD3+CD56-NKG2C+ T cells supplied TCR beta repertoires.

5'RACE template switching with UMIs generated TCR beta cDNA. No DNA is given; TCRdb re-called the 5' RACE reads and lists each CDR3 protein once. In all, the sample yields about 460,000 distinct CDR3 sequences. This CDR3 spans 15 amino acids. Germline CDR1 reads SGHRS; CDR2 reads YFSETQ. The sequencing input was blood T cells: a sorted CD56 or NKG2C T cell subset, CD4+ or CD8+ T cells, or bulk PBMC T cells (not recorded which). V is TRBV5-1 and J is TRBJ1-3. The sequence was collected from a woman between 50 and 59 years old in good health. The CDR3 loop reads CASSTETGSGNTIYF.